Below, 10 T cell receptor beta chains from the same sample are listed, as sequenced in a study of human T cells and chemical hapten exposure. Time point of the sample: pre-sensitization, week 0. Indicated treatment: therapeutic diphenylcyclopropenone sensitization with weekly scalp DPC. TCRdb passed the RACE reads through MiXCR, listing each CDR3 protein once. The data show under 400,000 distinct CDR3 sequences, 4.5% to 5.5% seen once. This specimen was whole blood, taken in connection with sensitization to the hapten diphenylcyclopropenone (DPC). Receptors were obtained from a woman in her forties or fifties with alopecia areata. Some clones in this sample may be carry-over from other donors' samples.

This sequence joins TRBV28 and TRBJ2-6; no definite D call. Germline lookup yields CDR1 MDHEN and CDR2 SYDVKM. CDR3 length: 14 residues. V lost 5 bases to trimming and J lost 2 bases, with 7 bases between them. The CDR3 DNA reads TGTGCCAGCAGTCGGGTGGCTGGGGCCAACGTCCTGACTTTC. It is translated as CASSRVAGANVLTF.

V usage is TRBV12-3 or TRBV12-4 and J usage is TRBJ2-7; possibly TRBD2 for D (5 bases). The V and J ends lost 7 bases and 2 bases respectively, with 15 bases between them. This CDR3 has 14 residues. The CDR3 nucleotides read TGTGCCAGCACCGGCAGCGGTGAGGCCTACGAGCAGTACTTC. It codes for CASTGSGEAYEQYF.

This clonotype was counted at least ten times. The rearrangement links TRBV29-1 to TRBJ2-5, with D perhaps assigned TRBD1 or TRBD2 (6 bases each). Germline V gene data show CDR1 as SQVTM and CDR2 as ANQGSEA. The CDR3 covers 16 residues. V dropped 5 bases and J dropped 3 bases, with 22 bases sitting between them. The CDR3 DNA is TGCAGCGTTTTTTTTCCGAGGGGGAGGAAAAAAGAGACCCAGTACTTC. Translation gives CSVFFPRGRKKETQYF.

This clonotype occurred many times. The gene calls are TRBV28 and TRBJ1-2; 9 nucleotides align to TRBD1. V lost 3 bases to trimming and J lost 4 bases; unmatched junction nucleotides: 6. The length of the CDR3 is 15 residues. Germline CDR1 and CDR2: MDHEN and SYDVKM. The CDR3 here is CASSLGDRVAYGYTF. The CDR3 DNA is TGTGCCAGCAGTTTGGGGGACAGGGTAGCCTATGGCTACACCTTC.

The table lists this clonotype with a few counts. The chain has TRBV5-6 and TRBJ1-1, with TRBD1 identical over 10 bases. V trimming: 4 bases; J trimming: 3 bases; junction bases outside the gene matches: 6. In germline, CDR1 is SGHDT, CDR2 YYEEEE. The CDR3 is 15 amino acids. This CDR3 is CASSETGGADTEAFF. The CDR3 DNA sequence: TGTGCCAGCAGCGAGACAGGGGGCGCGGACACTGAAGCTTTCTTT.

This clonotype was seen many times. The chain combines TRBV3-1 with TRBJ1-1, with D uncertain. V was shortened by 1 base and J by 1 base, with 4 bases between the two germline ends. Germline CDR1 LGHDT, CDR2 YNNKEL (reference sequence). CDR3 length: 13 residues. The CDR3 nucleotides read TGTGCCAGCAGCCAAGGACGGAACACTGAAGCTTTCTTT. It is translated as CASSQGRNTEAFF.

This clonotype was counted many times. The chain joins TRBV3-1 to TRBJ2-1; D might be TRBD2 (5 bases). The CDR3 covers 15 residues. V was pared by 4 bases and J by 5 bases, with 15 bases between. Germline V CDR1 and CDR2: LGHDT, YNNKEL (reference sequence). CDR3 nucleotides: TGTGCCAGCAGCCGGGCGGAGAGCGGAAACAATGAGCAGTTCTTC. Residues: CASSRAESGNNEQFF.

This clonotype was recorded at least ten times. This chain joins TRBV28 and TRBJ2-3, with TRBD2 identical over 8 bases. Germline lookup yields CDR1 MDHEN and CDR2 SYDVKM. The V gene end was trimmed by 7 bases and the J gene end by 3 bases; junction bases not matched to a gene: 6. This CDR3 region has 14 residues. CDR3 sequence: CASTQTSGTDTQYF. CDR3 bases: TGTGCCAGCACCCAAACTAGCGGAACAGATACGCAGTATTTT.

This clonotype was counted many times. The chain couples TRBV29-1 to TRBJ2-5; D is perhaps TRBD2 (6 bases). Germline CDR1 and CDR2: SQVTM and ANQGSEA. This CDR3 comprises 13 residues. The V end was cut by 8 bases, the J end by 2 bases, with 15 bases between. CDR3 sequence (DNA): TGCAGCCCGTCGGGACTCCCGCAAGAGACCCAGTACTTC. Translating gives CSPSGLPQETQYF. Variable domain in full (rest from reference TRBV29-1 and TRBJ2-5): SAVISQKPSRDICQRGTSLTIQCQVDSQVTMMFWYRQQPGQSLTLIATANQGSEATYESGFVIDKFPISRPNLTFSTLTVSNMSPEDSSIYLCSPSGLPQETQYFGPGTRLLVL.

This clonotype was counted at least ten times. J is TRBJ1-2 and V is TRBV29-1; 7 bases fit TRBD1. Germline CDR1 is SQVTM and CDR2 is ANQGSEA. This CDR3 has 12 residues. Losses at the gene ends were 5 bases for V and 5 bases for J; bases not matched to a gene: 5. CDR3 residues: CSVHDRVYGYTF. In DNA form, the CDR3 reads TGCAGCGTTCACGACAGGGTGTATGGCTACACCTTC.